This T cell receptor (beta chain) appears in the sequencing data of a study of siplizumab effects on memory and regulatory T cells. Germline V gives CDR1 SGHAT, CDR2 FQNNGV. The CDR3 runs 13 residues. V shed 4 bases and J shed 9 bases, with 16 bases lying between them. Per sample, around 92,000 TCR templates underwent assay. The repertoire was sequenced with immunoSEQ multiplex PCR; TCRdb's copy has only in-frame clones and lacks some. The repertoire holds about 120,000 clones, with roughly 95% as singletons. Comments on this clone: Its cognate antigen is unknown.

Study-wide results and caveats: Memory cells seemed less diverse than naive T cells, which also seemed major contributors to the alloresponse. Unstimulated subsets captured only a minor fraction of alloreactive clones. Versus around 30% in controls, the mappable alloreactive CD4+ clones averaged about 63% Treg-derived with siplizumab.

This clonotype was obtained from a human donor in good health. Sequencing was performed on non-Treg CD4+ T cells sorted from blood. The J gene is TRBJ2-7, the V gene TRBV11-2, with no clear D. The CDR3 sequence is CASSSAYSDGQYF. The CDR3 DNA follows: TGTGCCAGCAGCTCAGCATACTCGGATGGGCAGTACTTC.